This TCR beta chain was observed in a study of graft-versus-host responses after intestinal transplantation. The wider study: Grafts were multivisceral, liver-intestinal, or isolated intestinal. Recipients across the board were started on anti-thymocyte globulin induction, then kept on tacrolimus and steroids for about three years. Study-wide findings and caveats: GvH clones appeared in recipient marrow, some first in ileum or blood. Allografts of patients with graft-donor T cell macrochimerism showed high graft-versus-host to host-versus-graft clone ratios.

The CDR3 spans 16 residues. From germline, CDR1 is LNHDA and CDR2 SQIVND (reference sequence). V was shortened by 8 bases and J by 1 base, with 19 bases between the two germline ends. This clone was detected only once. Its antigen is currently unknown. Using immunoSEQ multiplex PCR, the repertoire was profiled, and TCRdb retains in-frame clones only, with some absent. Of more than 65,000 clones listed, approximately 80% are singletons. This rearrangement joins TRBV19 to TRBJ2-3; the D gene is possibly TRBD1 (6 bases). The source of this sequence is a human donor who was the organ donor for an intestinal transplant. The starting material was unstimulated CD4+ T cells sorted from spleen or lymph node cells, obtained before transplant. In DNA, the CDR3 is TGTGCCAGTTCAGGACAGACCTCCACTGGCACAGATACGCAGTATTTT. Its translation: CASSGQTSTGTDTQYF.